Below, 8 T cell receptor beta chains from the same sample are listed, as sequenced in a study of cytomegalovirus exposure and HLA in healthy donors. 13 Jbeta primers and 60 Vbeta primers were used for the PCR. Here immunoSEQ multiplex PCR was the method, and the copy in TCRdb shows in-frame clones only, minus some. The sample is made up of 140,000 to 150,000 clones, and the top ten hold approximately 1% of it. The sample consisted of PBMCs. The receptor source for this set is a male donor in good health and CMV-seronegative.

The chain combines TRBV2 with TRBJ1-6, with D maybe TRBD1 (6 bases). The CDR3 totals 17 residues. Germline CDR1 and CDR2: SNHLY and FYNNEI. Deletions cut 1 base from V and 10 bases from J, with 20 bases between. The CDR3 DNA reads TGTGCCAGCAGTGAAGGTCCTGGGTCAGGGGTTAACTCACCCCTCCACTTT. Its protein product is CASSEGPGSGVNSPLHF.

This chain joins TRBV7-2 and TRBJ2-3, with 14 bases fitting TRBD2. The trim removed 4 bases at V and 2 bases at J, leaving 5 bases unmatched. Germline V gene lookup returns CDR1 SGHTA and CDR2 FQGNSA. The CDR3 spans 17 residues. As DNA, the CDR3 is TGTGCCAGCAGCTCCCAGGGACTAGCGGGGGACACAGATACGCAGTATTTT. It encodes CASSSQGLAGDTDTQYF.

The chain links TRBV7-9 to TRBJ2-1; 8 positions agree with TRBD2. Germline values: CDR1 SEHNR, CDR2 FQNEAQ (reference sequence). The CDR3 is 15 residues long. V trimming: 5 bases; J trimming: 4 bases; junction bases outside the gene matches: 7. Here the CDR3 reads CASSTGREGYNEQFF. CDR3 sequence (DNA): TGTGCCAGCAGCACCGGGAGGGAAGGGTACAATGAGCAGTTCTTC. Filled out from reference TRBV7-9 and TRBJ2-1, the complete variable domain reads DTGVSQNPRHKITKRGQNVTFRCDPISEHNRLYWYRQTLGQGPEFLTYFQNEAQLEKSRLLSDRFSAERPKGSFSTLEIQRTEQGDSAMYLCASSTGREGYNEQFFGPGTRLTVL.

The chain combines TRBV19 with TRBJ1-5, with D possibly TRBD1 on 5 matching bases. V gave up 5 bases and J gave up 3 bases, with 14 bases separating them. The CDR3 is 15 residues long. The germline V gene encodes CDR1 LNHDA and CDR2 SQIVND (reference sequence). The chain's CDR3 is CASSVIGQVNQPQHF. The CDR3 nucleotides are TGTGCCAGTAGTGTAATCGGACAAGTCAATCAGCCCCAGCATTTT.

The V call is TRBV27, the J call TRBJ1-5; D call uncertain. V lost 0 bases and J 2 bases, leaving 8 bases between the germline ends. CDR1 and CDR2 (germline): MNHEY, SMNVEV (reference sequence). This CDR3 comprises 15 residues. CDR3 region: CASSLSLVGNQPQHF. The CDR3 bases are TGTGCCAGCAGTTTATCGCTGGTAGGCAATCAGCCCCAGCATTTT.

The CDR3 is CASSFTGGRLQETQYF. The CDR3 bases are TGTGCCAGCAGCTTTACTGGGGGCCGCCTCCAAGAGACCCAGTACTTC. The chain carries TRBV5-4 and TRBJ2-5, with D possibly matching TRBD1 (6 bases). CDR1 is SGHNT, CDR2 YYREEE, per germline (reference sequence). This CDR3 has 16 amino acids. Trimming removed 2 bases at V and 1 base at J, with 15 bases between.

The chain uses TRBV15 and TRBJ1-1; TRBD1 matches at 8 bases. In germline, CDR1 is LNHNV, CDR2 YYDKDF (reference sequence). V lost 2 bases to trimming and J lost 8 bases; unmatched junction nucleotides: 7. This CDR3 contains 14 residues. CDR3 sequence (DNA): TGTGCCACCAGCAGATGGACAGGGAACAGCGAAGCTTTCTTT. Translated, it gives CATSRWTGNSEAFF. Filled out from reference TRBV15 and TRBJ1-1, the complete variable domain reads DAMVIQNPRYQVTQFGKPVTLSCSQTLNHNVMYWYQQKSSQAPKLLFHYYDKDFNNEADTPDNFQSRRPNTSFCFLDIRSPGLGDTAMYLCATSRWTGNSEAFFGQGTRLTVV.

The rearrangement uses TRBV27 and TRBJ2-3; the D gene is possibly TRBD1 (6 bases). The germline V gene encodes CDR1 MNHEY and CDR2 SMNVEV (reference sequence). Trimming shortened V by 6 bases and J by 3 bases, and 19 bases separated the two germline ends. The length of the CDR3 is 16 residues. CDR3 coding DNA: TGTGCCAGCAGCCCGAGGAGGCAGGGGTTAACAGATACGCAGTATTTT. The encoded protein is CASSPRRQGLTDTQYF.